Listed below are T cell receptor beta chains from one sample, sequenced in a study of beta chain features in type 1 diabetes. The table came from immunoSEQ multiplex PCR; TCRdb's copy has only in-frame clones and leaves some out. This table holds 160,000 or so clones, 50% to 70% found once. The sequenced sample consisted of naive CD4+ T cells from blood. These receptors originate from a man aged 25-40 years with type 1 diabetes. Both conserved end residues are part of each CDR3. A D gene is named only where the DNA matches it firmly. Clone size, where shown, is once, few, many, or a class for clones that have expanded.

-	TRBD1	TRBJ2-3	TRBV9	TGTGCCAGCAACCTACCCGGGACAGGCACAGATACGCAGTATTTT	CASNLPGTGTDTQYF
-	TRBD1	TRBJ2-7	TRBV20-1	TGCAGTGCTTCGGGACAGGGCGAGCAGTACTTC	CSASGQGEQYF
-	-	TRBJ1-1	TRBV7-2	TGTGCCAGCAGCTTAGAGGGCCTTCAAGCTTTCTTT	CASSLEGLQAFF
-	-	TRBJ2-5	TRBV23-1	TGCGCCAGCAGCCCAGGGGTTCGGGAGACCCAGTACTTC	CASSPGVRETQYF
-	-	TRBJ2-1	TRBV30	TGTGCCTGGAGTGTACAAGGGGATAATGAGCAGTTCTTC	CAWSVQGDNEQFF
-	-	TRBJ1-4	TRBV29-1	TGCAGCGTTGATTCCGGGGCGGAAGAAAAACTGTTTTTT	CSVDSGAEEKLFF
few	-	TRBJ2-1	TRBV18	TGTGCCAGCTCACCAGCGGATTACAATGAGCAGTTCTTC	CASSPADYNEQFF
-	-	TRBJ2-5	TRBV29-1	TGCAGCGGAATCGAGGGGGGCCGTGAGACCCAGTACTTC	CSGIEGGRETQYF
-	-	TRBJ2-1	TRBV4-1	TGCGCCAGCAGCCAAGTAGATGAGCAGTTCTTC	CASSQVDEQFF
few	-	TRBJ1-5	TRBV5-6	TGTGCCAGCAGCTCCTTGTCAAACGACCAGCATTTT	CASSSLSNDQHF
-	-	TRBJ2-7	TRBV30	TGTGCCTGGAGTGTAGGAGGGGCCTCCTACGAGCAGTACTTC	CAWSVGGASYEQYF
-	-	TRBJ2-5	TRBV30	TGTGCCTGGAGCCATGCAGGGGTCGGGGAGACCCAGTACTTC	CAWSHAGVGETQYF
-	-	TRBJ2-7	TRBV9	TGTGCCAGCAGCGTAGCTGCCACGGTCTACGAGCAGTACTTC	CASSVAATVYEQYF
few	-	TRBJ1-2	TRBV29-1	TGCAGCGTTGAAGATTTGGGCCAGACGGCTAACTATGGCTACACCTTC	CSVEDLGQTANYGYTF
-	-	TRBJ2-1	TRBV5-1	TGCGCCAGCAGCTACCCACAGGGTTACAATGAGCAGTTCTTC	CASSYPQGYNEQFF
-	-	TRBJ1-1	TRBV4-1	TGCGCCAGCAGCCAAGAAGGGGGGAGTACTGAAGCTTTCTTT	CASSQEGGSTEAFF
-	TRBD1	TRBJ2-2	TRBV29-1	TGCAGCGTGGACAGGGGGCGAAGCACCGGGGAGCTGTTTTTT	CSVDRGRSTGELFF
-	-	TRBJ2-1	TRBV29-1	TGCAGCGTTGAACGGGGGCTGTCCTACAATGAGCAGTTCTTC	CSVERGLSYNEQFF
-	-	TRBJ2-5	TRBV30	TGTGCCTGGAGTGTGGGGGGAGAGACCCAGTACTTC	CAWSVGGETQYF
-	-	TRBJ2-5	TRBV29-1	TGCAGCACGGGACTTGCCCATCGGACCCAGTACTTC	CSTGLAHRTQYF
-	-	TRBJ2-2	TRBV18	TGTGCCAGCTCACCACCGGGACTGACCGGGGAGCTGTTTTTT	CASSPPGLTGELFF
once	-	TRBJ1-2	TRBV25-1	TGTGCCAGCAGTGAATATCCACAGGACTATGGCTACACCTTC	CASSEYPQDYGYTF
-	-	TRBJ2-1	TRBV4-3	TGCGCCAGCAGCCAAGTCAGCTACAATGAGCAGTTCTTC	CASSQVSYNEQFF
-	-	TRBJ1-6	TRBV7-9	TGTGCCAGCAGCGGAGGACAGAGCGGGAATTCACCCCTCCACTTT	CASSGGQSGNSPLHF
-	-	TRBJ1-3	TRBV28	TGTGCCAGCAGCCAACTGCTCGGCTCCGGAAACACCATATATTTT	CASSQLLGSGNTIYF
-	-	TRBJ2-7	TRBV7-2	TGTGCCAGCGCGGAAACGGGGTCCCACTACGAGCAGTACTTC	CASAETGSHYEQYF
-	TRBD2	TRBJ2-3	TRBV4-3	TGCGCCAGCAGCCAAGTACTAGCGGGGGATGTTTTAGATACGCAGTATTTT	CASSQVLAGDVLDTQYF
-	TRBD2	TRBJ2-3	TRBV7-2	TGTGCCAGCAGCTTAGTTCTAGCGGGGGGCCATAGCACAGATACGCAGTATTTT	CASSLVLAGGHSTDTQYF
few	TRBD1	TRBJ1-1	TRBV29-1	TGCAGCGTTGCAACAGGGGGTGGGGAAGCTTTCTTT	CSVATGGGEAFF